This record covers a single T cell receptor beta chain. Its antigen remains undetermined. No base quality information exists; no much larger clone differs at one position. For TCRbeta CDR3 sequencing, genomic DNA was extracted from sorted cells using the QIAGEN DNeasy Blood and Tissue Kit. High-throughput TCRbeta CDR3 sequencing was carried out commercially through immunoSEQ, with PCR amplification with bias correction and internal controls included. The published analysis was carried out like this. Unique productive TCRbeta sequences were defined by CDR3 nucleotide sequence where primers matched, and otherwise by CDR3 amino acid sequence together with Vbeta and Jbeta genes. To correct sorting error, sequences shared between sorted populations at a frequency ratio of 2:1 or less were removed; the rest were assigned to the higher population. A sequence was defined as donor-reactive if the sequence was expanded at least 5-fold in CFSE-low cells compared with unstimulated cells and had a frequency of at least 0.01% in CFSE-low cells. Repertoire divergence was quantified by Jensen-Shannon divergence calculated from the top 100 TCRbeta sequences ranked by frequency. For samples with multiple sequencing runs, sorting error was corrected separately for each run before the runs were pooled. As stored in TCRdb, this immuneACCESS dataset retains in-frame rearrangements with V and J assigned. A fraction of the clones does not appear; measured against another copy, unresolved V genes explain less than half of the discrepancy, and the remainder lacks a known reason. V and J calls and clone size are given by that table; D and trimming were obtained from the DNA. This sample has 84,000 or so clones in its table, and 93% of those were observed once. The top ten clones comprise about 1.5% of the sample.

The transplants used related donors with nonmyeloablative bone marrow transplantation, and mixed chimerism in the human trials was transient. Thawed PBMCs were FACS-sorted into unstimulated Tregs (CD4+CD25+CD127-), CD4+ non-Tregs (CD4+CD25-), CD4 cells and CD8 cells. Patients were several combined kidney and bone marrow transplant recipients from the ITN036ST trial, and only these trial subjects had samples available. Healthy control blood was processed to PBMCs with a Ficoll density gradient and then cryopreserved, whereas patient PBMCs were collected both before and after transplant. This entry belongs to a study of Tregs in tolerant kidney transplant recipients (dated by TCRdb to about 2019). Regarding the research as a whole: TCRbeta sequencing was used in the study to identify donor-specific regulatory T cells before combined kidney and bone marrow transplantation, and the identified cells were then tracked after transplant. Results the study describes overall, beyond this receptor: The study was constrained by small patient numbers, and validation of the findings is required in larger populations and under other immunosuppression protocols. Expanding Tregs with activated donor B cells appeared to identify the most biologically relevant and donor-specific TCRbeta repertoire. For some patients the PCR primers changed over time, which made it impossible to compare the samples from those patients at the nucleotide level. Donor-specific Treg expansion was found to exceed global Treg expansion in tolerant patients, suggesting antigen-driven rather than nonspecific expansion. Although technical replication error seemed to be minimal, the question of biological reproducibility was not addressed directly.

V and J lose 6 bases and 14 bases, and a span of 17 bases separates them. Per the germline V gene, KGHSH is the CDR1 and LQKENI is the CDR2. Measured from the cysteine to the phenylalanine, the CDR3 is 12 residues long. CDR3 DNA only is kept here, 36 bases in frame from base 1. The material was CD4+ T cells from blood (PBMCs), obtained 12 months after the transplant. This sequence uses TRBV18 and TRBJ2-1; the D gene is perhaps TRBD1, from 5 matching bases. This TCR came from a human patient who received a combined kidney and bone marrow transplant. After a transplant, the graft donor may have provided part of the T cells. The base sequence is TGTGCCAGCTCCTCGTTCTGGGGCGACGAGTTCTTC. This sequence encodes CASSSFWGDEFF.